The clone carrying this T cell receptor (beta chain) was found once. The CDR3 is 14 amino acids. Germline CDR1 SEHNR, CDR2 FQNEAQ (reference sequence). V shed 5 bases and J 7 bases; nucleotides not matched to a gene: 7. The data derive from a study of control samples from healthy donors and cancer patients. Assay used: immunoSEQ multiplex PCR; TCRdb lists only in-frame clones, some missing. The sample includes around 90,000 clones, roughly 86% of them seen just once. This rearrangement joins TRBV7-9 to TRBJ2-1, with 8 positions matching TRBD2. The receptor was isolated from a man in his thirties or forties in good health. Sequencing input: blood. The CDR3: CASSALAGTNEQFF. The CDR3 DNA is TGTGCCAGCAGCGCATTAGCGGGGACAAATGAGCAGTTCTTC.